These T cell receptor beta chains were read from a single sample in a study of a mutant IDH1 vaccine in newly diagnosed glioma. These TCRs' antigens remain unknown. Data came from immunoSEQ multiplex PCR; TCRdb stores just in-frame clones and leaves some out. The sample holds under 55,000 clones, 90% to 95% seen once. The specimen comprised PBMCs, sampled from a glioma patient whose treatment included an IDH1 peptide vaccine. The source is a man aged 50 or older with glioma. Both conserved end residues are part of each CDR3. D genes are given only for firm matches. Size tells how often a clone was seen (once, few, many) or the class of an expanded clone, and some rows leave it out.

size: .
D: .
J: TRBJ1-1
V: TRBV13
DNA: TGTGCCAGCAGCCCCCCCACTGGTGGGGAGGCTGAAGCTTTCTTT
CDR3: CASSPPTGGEAEAFF

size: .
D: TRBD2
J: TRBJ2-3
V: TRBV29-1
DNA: TGCAGCGTTGAAGGGCGGGAGGGCACAGATACGCAGTATTTT
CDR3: CSVEGREGTDTQYF

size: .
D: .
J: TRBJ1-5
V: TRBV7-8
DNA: TGTGCCAGCAGCTTAGCGTCGGGGAATCAGCCCCAGCATTTT
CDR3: CASSLASGNQPQHF

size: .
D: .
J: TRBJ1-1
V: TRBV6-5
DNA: TGTGCCACCCTAGTTCTAGCCCCAGACGCTTTCTTT
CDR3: CATLVLAPDAFF

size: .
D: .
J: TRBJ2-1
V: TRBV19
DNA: TGTGCCAGTAGTATCTCAGGGAGCTCCTACAATGAGCAGTTCTTC
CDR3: CASSISGSSYNEQFF

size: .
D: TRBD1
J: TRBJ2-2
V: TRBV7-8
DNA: TGTGCCAGCAGCCCCAACCGGGACAGGGTCACCGGGGAGCTGTTTTTT
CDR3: CASSPNRDRVTGELFF

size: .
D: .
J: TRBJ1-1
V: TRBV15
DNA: TGTGCCACCAGCAGTGCCCAGGGGCGCGGGACTGAAGCTTTCTTT
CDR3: CATSSAQGRGTEAFF

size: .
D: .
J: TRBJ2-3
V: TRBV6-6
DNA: TGTGCCAGCAGTGCCGACGGAAGAATCACAGATACGCAGTATTTT
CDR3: CASSADGRITDTQYF

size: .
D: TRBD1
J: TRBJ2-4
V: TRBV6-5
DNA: TGTGCCAGCACTCCGGACAGGGGGGTTGGAAACATTCAGTACTTC
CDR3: CASTPDRGVGNIQYF

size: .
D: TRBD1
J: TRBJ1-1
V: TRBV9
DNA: TGTGCCAGCAGCGTAGTCGACAGGGGGCAAACTGAAGCTTTCTTT
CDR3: CASSVVDRGQTEAFF

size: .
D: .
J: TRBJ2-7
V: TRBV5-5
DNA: TGTGCCAGCAGCTTGGATTGGGGGTACGAGCAGTACTTC
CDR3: CASSLDWGYEQYF

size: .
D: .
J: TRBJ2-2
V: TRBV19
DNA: TGTGCCAGTAGGTTACAGGGCGACACCGGGGAGCTGTTTTTT
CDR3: CASRLQGDTGELFF

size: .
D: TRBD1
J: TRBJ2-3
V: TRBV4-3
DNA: TGCGCCAGCAGCCAAGCCCTGACCGGGACAGGGGGCTGGGATACGCAGTATTTT
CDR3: CASSQALTGTGGWDTQYF

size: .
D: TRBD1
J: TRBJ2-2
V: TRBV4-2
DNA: TGTGCCAGCAGCCAAGCCCCGGGACAGGGTTATACCGGGGAGCTGTTTTTT
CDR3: CASSQAPGQGYTGELFF

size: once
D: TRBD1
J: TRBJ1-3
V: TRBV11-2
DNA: TGTGCCAGCAGCCCCCAGGGGGTAACTGGAAACACCATATATTTT
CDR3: CASSPQGVTGNTIYF

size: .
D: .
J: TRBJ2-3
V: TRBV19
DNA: TGTGCCAGTAGTATACGGGGATTTAGCACAGATACGCAGTATTTT
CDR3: CASSIRGFSTDTQYF

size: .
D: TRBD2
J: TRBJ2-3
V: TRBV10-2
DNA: TGCGCCAGCAGAAGGACTAGCGGGAGGGCTGATACGCAGTATTTT
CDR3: CASRRTSGRADTQYF

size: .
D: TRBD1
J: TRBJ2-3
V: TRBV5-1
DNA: TGCGCCAGCAGCTTTGGACAGGGGACAGATACGCAGTATTTT
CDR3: CASSFGQGTDTQYF

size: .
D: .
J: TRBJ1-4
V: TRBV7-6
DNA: TGTGCCAGCAGCTCAGCAGTACGGGGGGGATCGGAAAAACTGTTTTTT
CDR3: CASSSAVRGGSEKLFF

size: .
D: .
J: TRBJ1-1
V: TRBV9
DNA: TGTGCCAGCAGCGGACCCGGAGGTAAAGAAGCTTTCTTT
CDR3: CASSGPGGKEAFF

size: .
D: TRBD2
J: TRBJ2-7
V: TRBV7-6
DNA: TGTGCCAGCAGCTTAGCGGGGGCTAGCGGGACCTCGTCTCTGTACGAGCAGTACTTC
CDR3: CASSLAGASGTSSLYEQYF

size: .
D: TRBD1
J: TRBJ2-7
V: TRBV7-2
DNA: TGTGCCAGCAGCTTAGTAGGGGGACAGGGGGGCGAGCAGTACTTC
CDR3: CASSLVGGQGGEQYF

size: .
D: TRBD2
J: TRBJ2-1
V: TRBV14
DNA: TGTGCCAGCAGCCAAATCGGGGTAGCGGGGTACAATGAGCAGTTCTTC
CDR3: CASSQIGVAGYNEQFF